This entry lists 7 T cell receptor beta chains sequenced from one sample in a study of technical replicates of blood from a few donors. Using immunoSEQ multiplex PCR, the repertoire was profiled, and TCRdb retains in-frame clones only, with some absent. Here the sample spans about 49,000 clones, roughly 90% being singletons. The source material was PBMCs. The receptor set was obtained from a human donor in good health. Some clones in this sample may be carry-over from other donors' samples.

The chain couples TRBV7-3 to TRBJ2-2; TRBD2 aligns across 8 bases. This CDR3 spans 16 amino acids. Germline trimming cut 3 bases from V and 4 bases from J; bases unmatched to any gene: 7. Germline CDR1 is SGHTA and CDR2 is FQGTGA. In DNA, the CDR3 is TGTGCCAGCAGCTTGCGGCGGGGGGACGCCACCGGGGAGCTGTTTTTT. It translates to CASSLRRGDATGELFF.

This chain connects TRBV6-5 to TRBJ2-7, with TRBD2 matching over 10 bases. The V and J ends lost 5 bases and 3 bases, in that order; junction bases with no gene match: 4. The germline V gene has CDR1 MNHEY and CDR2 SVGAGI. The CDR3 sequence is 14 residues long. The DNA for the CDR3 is TGTGCCAGCAGTGCTAGCGGGAGAAACTACGAGCAGTACTTC. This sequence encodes CASSASGRNYEQYF.

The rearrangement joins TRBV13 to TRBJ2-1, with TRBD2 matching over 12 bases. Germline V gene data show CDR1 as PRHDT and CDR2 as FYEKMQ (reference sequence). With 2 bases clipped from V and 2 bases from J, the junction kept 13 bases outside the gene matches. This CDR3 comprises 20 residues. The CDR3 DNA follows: TGTGCCAGCAGCTTAATTTTCGGCCTAGCGGGGGGGACCCCCTACAATGAGCAGTTCTTC. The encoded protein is CASSLIFGLAGGTPYNEQFF.

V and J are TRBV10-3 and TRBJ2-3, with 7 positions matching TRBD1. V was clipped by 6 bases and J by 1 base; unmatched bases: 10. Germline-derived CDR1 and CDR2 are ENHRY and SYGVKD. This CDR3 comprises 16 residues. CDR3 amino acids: CAISGRTGVGTDTQYF. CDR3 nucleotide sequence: TGTGCCATCAGCGGCCGTACAGGGGTGGGCACAGATACGCAGTATTTT.

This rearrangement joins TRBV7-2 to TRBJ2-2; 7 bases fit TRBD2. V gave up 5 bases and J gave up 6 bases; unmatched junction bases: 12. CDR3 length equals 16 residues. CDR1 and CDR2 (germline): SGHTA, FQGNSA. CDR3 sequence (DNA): TGTGCCAGCAGCGAGTTTAGCGGGTCGGCTGCCGGGGAGCTGTTTTTT. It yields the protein CASSEFSGSAAGELFF.

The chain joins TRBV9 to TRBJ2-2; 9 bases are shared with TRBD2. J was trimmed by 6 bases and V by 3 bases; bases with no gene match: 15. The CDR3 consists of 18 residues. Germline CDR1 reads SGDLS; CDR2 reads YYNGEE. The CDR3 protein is CASSDTRREGVRAGELFF. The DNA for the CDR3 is TGTGCCAGCAGCGACACTAGGCGGGAGGGGGTAAGGGCCGGGGAGCTGTTTTTT.

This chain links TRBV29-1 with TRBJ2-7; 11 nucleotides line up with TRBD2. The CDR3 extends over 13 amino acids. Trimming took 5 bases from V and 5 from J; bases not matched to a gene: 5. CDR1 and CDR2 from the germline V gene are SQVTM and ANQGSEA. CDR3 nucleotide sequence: TGCAGCGTTCGACTAGCGGGAAGCGACGAGCAGTACTTC. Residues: CSVRLAGSDEQYF.